This T cell receptor (beta chain) was identified in a study of T cells in localized non-small cell lung cancer. Whole-study findings and limits: Uninvolved adjacent lung had the highest recorded T cell clonality, with tumor below it.

There are 22 residues in the CDR3. Germline V gene lookup returns CDR1 MNHEY and CDR2 SMNVEV (reference sequence). With 5 bases clipped from V and 6 bases from J, the junction kept 26 bases outside the gene matches. Concerning this clone: The antigen is not known.

Assay: immunoSEQ multiplex PCR; the TCRdb copy retains only in-frame clones and omits some. The sample has roughly 30,000 clones, roughly 90% seen once. This chain joins TRBV27 and TRBJ2-1; 12 bases map to TRBD2. This TCR derives from a woman aged 35-75 years with stage III lung adenocarcinoma. The sequences come from peripheral blood mononuclear cells, collected before any cancer treatment. CDR3 sequence: CASSPRIADIVQASGGANEQFF. CDR3 DNA: TGTGCCAGCAGTCCCCGTATAGCCGACATCGTCCAGGCTAGCGGGGGGGCCAATGAGCAGTTCTTC.